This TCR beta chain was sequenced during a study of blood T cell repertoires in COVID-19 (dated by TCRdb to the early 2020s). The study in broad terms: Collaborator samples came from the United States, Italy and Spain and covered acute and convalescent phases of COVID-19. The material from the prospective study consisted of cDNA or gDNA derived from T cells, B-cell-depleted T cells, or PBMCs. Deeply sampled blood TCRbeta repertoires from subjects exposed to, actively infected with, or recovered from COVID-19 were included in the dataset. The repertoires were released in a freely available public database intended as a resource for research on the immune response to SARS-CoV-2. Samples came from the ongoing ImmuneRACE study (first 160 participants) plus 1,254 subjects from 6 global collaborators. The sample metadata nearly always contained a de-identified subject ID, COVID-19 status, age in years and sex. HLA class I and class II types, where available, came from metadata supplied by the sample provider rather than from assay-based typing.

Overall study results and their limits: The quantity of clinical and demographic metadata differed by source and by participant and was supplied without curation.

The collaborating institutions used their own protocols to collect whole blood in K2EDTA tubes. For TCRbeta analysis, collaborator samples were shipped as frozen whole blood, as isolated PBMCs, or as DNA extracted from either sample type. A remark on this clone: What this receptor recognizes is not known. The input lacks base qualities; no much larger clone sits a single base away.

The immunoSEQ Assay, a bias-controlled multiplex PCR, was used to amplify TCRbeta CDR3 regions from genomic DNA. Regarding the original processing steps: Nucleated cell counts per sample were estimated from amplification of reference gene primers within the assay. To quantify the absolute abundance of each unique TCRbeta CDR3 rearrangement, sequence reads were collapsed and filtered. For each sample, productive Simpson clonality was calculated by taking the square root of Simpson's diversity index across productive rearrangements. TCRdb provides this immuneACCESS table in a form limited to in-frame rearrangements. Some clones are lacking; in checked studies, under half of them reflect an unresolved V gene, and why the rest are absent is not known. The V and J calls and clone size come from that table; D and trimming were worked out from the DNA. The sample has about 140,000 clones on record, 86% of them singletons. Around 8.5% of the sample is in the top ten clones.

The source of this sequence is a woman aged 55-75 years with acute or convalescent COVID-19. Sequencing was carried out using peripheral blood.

The nucleotide sequence is TGCAGTGCTAGTTTCGGGACAGGCCAGCGAGAGACCCAGTACTTC. Its translation reads: CSASFGTGQRETQYF. The chain couples TRBV20-1 to TRBJ2-5, and 8 junctional nucleotides match TRBD1. Sequences DFQATT (CDR1) and SNEGSKA (CDR2) are obtained from the germline V gene (reference sequence). Trimming takes 3 bases off V and 4 bases off J; junction bases not matched to a gene: 10. The CDR3 has 15 amino acids, counting the end cysteine and phenylalanine. The CDR3 DNA has 45 bases and is translated from base 1.